The present T cell receptor (beta chain) was sequenced within a study of OX40 agonist ivuxolimab in advanced cancers. General study results and limits: Both CD4+ and CD8+ T cell populations in blood had undergone clonal expansion by week 6 at 0.1 to 3.0 mg/kg.

Some clones are missing from TCRdb's copy, which holds only in-frame ones; the method was immunoSEQ multiplex PCR. Counted here are roughly 80,000 clones, over 85% occurring once; the ten biggest clones make up around 2.6%. A note on this clone: What it recognizes is unknown.

Germline CDR1 and CDR2: LNHDA and SQIVND (reference sequence). CDR3 length: 17 amino acids. V was cut by 4 bases and J by 7 bases, with 24 bases left in between. The specimen comprised CD4+ or CD8+ T cells sorted from blood, sampled in a trial of the OX40 agonist ivuxolimab. This TCR came from an adult with an advanced solid tumor such as melanoma, head and neck, liver or kidney cancer. The chain recombines TRBV19 with TRBJ2-3; a possible D gene is TRBD2 (6 bases). CDR3 protein: CASSRSWGLTPPNTQYF. DNA for the CDR3: TGTGCCAGTAGTAGATCTTGGGGACTCACGCCCCCGAATACGCAGTATTTT.